The 5 T cell receptor beta chains in this list originate from one sample, sequenced in a study of T cells in Graves' hyperthyroidism and ophthalmopathy. Using RNA transcripts as the source, TCR beta CDR3 regions were amplified. Researchers ran a first-round RT-PCR on the TCR CDR3 using the HTBI primer set. MiXCR, applied by TCRdb to the multiplex PCR reads, yields one record per CDR3 protein. This sample has fewer than 450,000 distinct CDR3 sequences, with approximately 18% found just once. Input material: blood. These receptors originate from a woman aged 25 to 39 with Graves' hyperthyroidism that later progressed to Graves' ophthalmopathy.

There are a few counts of this clonotype. The V and J genes are TRBV27 and TRBJ1-4; D ambiguous. Looked up from germline, CDR1 is MNHEY and CDR2 is SMNVEV (reference sequence). The length of the CDR3 is 11 residues. The CDR3 DNA reads TGTGCTTGCGGGGAAAATGAAAAACTGTTTTTT. Its protein product is CACGENEKLFF.

This clonotype has a count of ten or more. V usage is TRBV12-3 or TRBV12-4 and J usage is TRBJ1-1, with a tentative D call TRBD1 (5 bases). The V and J ends lost 1 base and 5 bases respectively, with 17 bases between them. The CDR3 loop spans 16 amino acids. In nucleotides, the CDR3 is TGTGCCAGCAGTTTAGGATGGGGGGGTGTGGGGACTGAAGCTTTCTTT. Translating it yields CASSLGWGGVGTEAFF.

This clonotype occurred many times. The DNA of the CDR3 is TGTGCCAGCAGTTTCCAGGTGGCCCAGGGAGGCTACACCTTC. Protein sequence: CASSFQVAQGGYTF. V gene TRBV28 combines with J gene TRBJ1-2, with D perhaps matching TRBD1 (5 bases). This CDR3 is built from 14 residues. Trimming took 3 bases from V and 8 from J, leaving 16 bases between them. Germline V gives CDR1 MDHEN, CDR2 SYDVKM.

This clonotype was detected many times. The chain employs TRBV27 and TRBJ2-1; 14 bases line up with TRBD2. The length of the CDR3 is 15 residues. Germline V gene sequence: CDR1 MNHEY, CDR2 SMNVEV (reference sequence). Trimming cost V 5 bases and J 10 bases; bases outside gene matches: 7. The DNA for the CDR3 is TGTGCCAGCAGTCCCGGGACTAGCGGGGGTAGGGAGCAGTTCTTC. Its translation: CASSPGTSGGREQFF.

The chain uses TRBV29-1 and TRBJ2-2; D tentatively reads TRBD1 or TRBD2 (5 bases each). The V end lost 5 bases, the J end lost 1 base, and 17 bases lay between the germline ends. The V gene's germline CDR1 is SQVTM and CDR2 ANQGSEA. The CDR3 contains 16 residues. CDR3 sequence: CSVPRDRSMNTGELFF. The CDR3 DNA sequence: TGCAGCGTTCCCCGGGACCGTTCCATGAACACCGGGGAGCTGTTTTTT.